Listed below are T cell receptor beta chains from one sample, sequenced in a study of control samples from healthy donors and cancer patients. The protocol was immunoSEQ multiplex PCR, while the TCRdb copy is restricted to in-frame clones and leaves out a portion. The sample yields about 120,000 clones, 80% to 90% seen once. The sequencing input was PBMCs. These receptors were taken from a woman aged 50 to 65 with colorectal cancer. Each CDR3 is given with its conserved first and last residue.

J,V,CDR3
TRBJ1-6,TRBV6-5,CASTKDRNNSPLHF
TRBJ1-1,TRBV13,CASSLGKNTEAFF
TRBJ2-3,TRBV5-1,CASSSPPGANTDTQYF
TRBJ2-7,TRBV6-5,CASSWGSGSRGEQYF
TRBJ1-1,TRBV4-2,CASSQVGGGSTEAFF
TRBJ2-5,TRBV11-2,CASSLNLITTAETQYF
TRBJ1-4,TRBV19,CASSIGTANEKLFF
TRBJ2-7,TRBV3-1/TRBV3-2,CASSRNRRGLSYEQYF
TRBJ2-3,TRBV5-1,CASSYREGADTQYF
TRBJ2-2,TRBV18,CASSPTSGRADTGELFF
TRBJ2-2,TRBV5-5,CASSWTLYTGELFF
TRBJ2-5,TRBV4-1,CASSQGVRGLLETQYF
TRBJ1-6,TRBV7-9,CASSLGAGDNSPLHF
TRBJ1-3,TRBV28,CASSAPSLNTIYF
TRBJ2-7,TRBV5-1,CASSAGGDSPGEQYF